This entry lists 32 T cell receptor beta chains sequenced from one sample in a study of cytomegalovirus exposure and HLA in healthy donors (TCRdb year 2017). Libraries were built with the immunoSEQ multiplex PCR assay. A mixture of 60 forward primers for TCR Vbeta segments and 13 reverse primers for TCR Jbeta segments was used in the multiplex PCR. TCRdb re-hosts the immuneACCESS table, in-frame sequences only. Its copies lack some clones; in the studies checked, an unresolved V gene accounts for under half of them, and the cause for the rest is not known. This sample comprises fewer than 150,000 clones, about four fifths of them detected only once. 3.1% of the sample is held by the ten biggest clonotypes. The specimen sequenced was PBMCs. The receptor set was obtained from a man younger than 45 in good health and CMV-seronegative.

This chain's CDR3 is CASSPGRTGELFF. For the CDR3, the DNA is TGTGCCAGCAGCCCCGGTCGCACCGGGGAGCTGTTTTTT. The V gene is TRBV11-3, the J gene TRBJ2-2; D is undetermined. Germline values: CDR1 SGHNT, CDR2 YENEEA. The CDR3 is 13 residues long. V gave up 5 bases and J gave up 4 bases, with 8 bases separating them.

This clone was found a few times. The chain combines TRBV6-5 with TRBJ2-7, with TRBD2 identical over 7 bases. The germline gives CDR1 MNHEY, CDR2 SVGAGI. The V gene end was trimmed by 3 bases and the J gene end by 3 bases; junction bases not matched to a gene: 8. The CDR3 runs to 15 residues. This chain's CDR3 is CASSYRPSGFYEQYF. CDR3 DNA sequence: TGTGCCAGCAGTTATCGGCCTAGCGGATTCTACGAGCAGTACTTC.

The chain links TRBV5-4 to TRBJ2-5; 7 bases map to TRBD1. V lost 4 bases, J lost 3 bases, and 3 bases stayed unmatched. Looked up from germline, CDR1 is SGHNT and CDR2 is YYREEE (reference sequence). The CDR3 extends over 13 amino acids. The CDR3 nucleotides are TGTGCCAGCAGCACCGGGACAGAAGAGACCCAGTACTTC. Protein sequence: CASSTGTEETQYF.

This clone turned up a few times. The gene calls are TRBV19 and TRBJ1-1; TRBD1 matches 7 bases. CDR3 length equals 14 residues. Germline CDR1 LNHDA, CDR2 SQIVND (reference sequence). V lost 2 bases, J lost 4 bases, and 4 bases stayed unmatched. The CDR3 spells CASSITGDTTEAFF. The CDR3 DNA follows: TGTGCCAGTAGTATAACAGGGGACACCACTGAAGCTTTCTTT. Full variable domain (missing parts from reference TRBV19 and TRBJ1-1): DGGITQSPKYLFRKEGQNVTLSCEQNLNHDAMYWYRQDPGQGLRLIYYSQIVNDFQKGDIAEGYSVSREKKESFPLTVTSAQKNPTAFYLCASSITGDTTEAFFGQGTRLTVV.

The CDR3 DNA sequence: TGTGCCAGCAGTTTCGGGTCCCCTGGAGGCTACACCTTC. Translation gives CASSFGSPGGYTF. The chain couples TRBV28 to TRBJ1-2; no definite D call. Germline CDR1 is MDHEN and CDR2 is SYDVKM. The CDR3 has 13 residues. Deletions cut 3 bases from V and 8 bases from J, with 13 bases between.

The rearrangement uses TRBV7-9 and TRBJ2-2; 8 nucleotides line up with TRBD2. Germline CDR1 and CDR2: SEHNR and FQNEAQ (reference sequence). V lost 5 bases, J lost 4 bases, and 6 bases stayed unmatched. This CDR3 has 15 residues. The CDR3 loop is CASSPRREVTGELFF. The CDR3 nucleotides read TGTGCCAGCAGCCCAAGGCGGGAGGTCACCGGGGAGCTGTTTTTT.

The chain employs TRBV25-1 and TRBJ2-1; D is unclear. The germline gives CDR1 MGHDK, CDR2 SYGVNS. Trimming took 4 bases from V and 7 from J, leaving 5 bases between them. The CDR3 is 11 residues long. CDR3 bases: TGTGCCAGCAGTGTATTTAATGAGCAGTTCTTC. Translation gives CASSVFNEQFF.

The chain joins TRBV29-1 to TRBJ2-5; D is possibly TRBD2 (5 bases). This CDR3 region has 12 residues. CDR1 and CDR2 (germline): SQVTM, ANQGSEA. V gave up 4 bases and J gave up 3 bases, with 9 bases separating them. The CDR3 nucleotides read TGCAGCGTTGGGACTCCAGAAGAGACCCAGTACTTC. This codes for CSVGTPEETQYF.

This clone was counted between two and nine times. V is TRBV6-5 and J is TRBJ2-5; 7 nucleotides match TRBD1. Germline V CDR1 and CDR2: MNHEY, SVGAGI. J gave up 3 bases and V 6 bases, and 4 bases lay outside the gene matches. The CDR3 runs to 13 residues. CDR3 coding DNA: TGTGCCAGCAGCAGGGGACAGAAAGAGACCCAGTACTTC. Amino acid sequence: CASSRGQKETQYF.

The chain joins TRBV27 to TRBJ1-2; 11 bases are shared with TRBD1. This CDR3 has 15 amino acids. Germline trimming cut 5 bases from V and 6 bases from J; bases unmatched to any gene: 8. In germline, CDR1 is MNHEY, CDR2 SMNVEV (reference sequence). CDR3 in DNA: TGTGCCAGCAGTCCTCACGGACAGGGGGCTAATGGCTACACCTTC. Translation gives CASSPHGQGANGYTF.

This chain links TRBV4-1 with TRBJ1-5; D remains unclear. Trimming took 6 bases from V and 1 from J, leaving 13 bases between them. Germline V CDR1 and CDR2: MGHRA, YSYEKL. This CDR3 comprises 15 residues. The CDR3 spells CASSNYYQSNQPQHF. The CDR3 coding sequence is TGCGCCAGCAGTAATTATTACCAGAGCAATCAGCCCCAGCATTTT.

This chain connects TRBV5-1 to TRBJ2-7, with 9 bases aligning to TRBD1. This CDR3 is 15 amino acids long. Germline loops: CDR1 SGHRS, CDR2 YFSETQ. The junction had 3 bases not matched to a gene; V was cut back by 1 base and J by 1 base. The CDR3 DNA reads TGCGCCAGCAGCTTGAGACAGGGGGTGTCCTACGAGCAGTACTTC. This encodes CASSLRQGVSYEQYF.

This chain connects TRBV7-6 to TRBJ2-5; D is ambiguous. V lost 5 bases and J lost 0, with 10 bases in between. The CDR3 totals 14 residues. The V gene's germline CDR1 is SGHVS and CDR2 FNYEAQ. The CDR3 loop is CASSQNPYQETQYF. The CDR3 DNA is TGTGCCAGCAGCCAGAACCCGTACCAAGAGACCCAGTACTTC.

The CDR3 reads CASSSGQGLGNTEAFF. The CDR3, as DNA: TGTGCCAGCAGTTCCGGACAGGGGTTAGGGAACACTGAAGCTTTCTTT. This chain connects TRBV5-5 to TRBJ1-1; 9 nucleotides align to TRBD1. The germline CDR1 and CDR2 sequences are SGHKS and YYEKEE (reference sequence). V shed 5 bases and J 1 base; nucleotides not matched to a gene: 9. This CDR3 spans 16 amino acids.

J is TRBJ2-1 and V is TRBV4-2; 7 nucleotides agree with TRBD2. In germline, CDR1 is LGHNA, CDR2 YNFKEQ. CDR3 size: 16 residues. The V segment lost 0 bases and the J segment 2 bases; nucleotides outside the gene matches: 4. The CDR3 sequence: CASSQEGGSTYNEQFF. The CDR3 DNA sequence: TGTGCCAGCAGCCAAGAAGGCGGGAGTACCTACAATGAGCAGTTCTTC.

The chain has TRBV10-2 and TRBJ2-5; 10 bases line up with TRBD1. The CDR3 runs to 14 residues. Per germline, CDR1 WSHSY and CDR2 SAAADI. Unmatched junction bases numbered 2, after V lost 2 bases and J lost 5 bases. In DNA form, the CDR3 reads TGCGCCAGCAGTGAGGGGGACAGGGGCGAGACCCAGTACTTC. Residues: CASSEGDRGETQYF.

The chain recombines TRBV6-1 with TRBJ2-3; no definite D call. This CDR3 is built from 13 residues. Trimming took 3 bases from V and 6 from J, leaving 10 bases between them. Germline CDR1 MNHNS, CDR2 SASEGT. Written as DNA, the CDR3 is TGTGCCAGCAGTGAGAAGGAGTTCGATACGCAGTATTTT. Amino acid sequence: CASSEKEFDTQYF.

This chain connects TRBV5-4 to TRBJ2-1; 7 bases align to TRBD2. The CDR3 is 16 residues long. The V segment lost 3 bases and the J segment 5 bases; nucleotides outside the gene matches: 11. Germline V gene sequence: CDR1 SGHNT, CDR2 YYREEE (reference sequence). CDR3 sequence: CASSSPPGLLNNEQFF. The CDR3 DNA reads as TGTGCCAGCAGCTCACCCCCGGGACTACTAAACAATGAGCAGTTCTTC.

This clone came up once. This rearrangement joins TRBV19 to TRBJ1-6, with D hard to call. Trimming shortened V by 3 bases and J by 10 bases, and 19 bases separated the two germline ends. The V gene's germline CDR1 is LNHDA and CDR2 SQIVND (reference sequence). The CDR3 length is 16 residues. The CDR3 protein is CASSIPLAGVGSPLHF. The CDR3 DNA follows: TGTGCCAGTAGTATCCCCTTAGCCGGGGTCGGATCACCCCTCCACTTT.

This chain connects TRBV5-1 to TRBJ2-7, with TRBD1 as a possible D gene (6 bases). This CDR3 is 14 amino acids long. Germline-derived CDR1 and CDR2 are SGHRS and YFSETQ. V was clipped by 2 bases and J by 5 bases, with 14 bases between them. This CDR3 is CASSFQGRDNEQYF. The CDR3, as DNA: TGCGCCAGCAGCTTCCAGGGACGGGACAACGAGCAGTACTTC.

This chain uses TRBV2 with TRBJ2-2, with D possibly matching TRBD2 (6 bases). CDR1 SNHLY and CDR2 FYNNEI come from the germline V gene. The CDR3 loop spans 16 amino acids. V was pared by 6 bases and J by 2 bases, with 16 bases between. Written as DNA, the CDR3 is TGTGCCAGCAGGGGATGGGGCGGGGCAAACACCGGGGAGCTGTTTTTT. Translating gives CASRGWGGANTGELFF.

The chain links TRBV6-5 to TRBJ2-4; tentatively, D is TRBD2 (6 bases). The CDR3 has 13 residues. Trimming shortened V by 6 bases and J by 1 base, and 7 bases separated the two germline ends. Germline assignment: CDR1 MNHEY and CDR2 SVGAGI. The CDR3 coding sequence is TGTGCCAGCAGCCGGGAGGCCAAAAACATTCAGTACTTC. This encodes CASSREAKNIQYF.

V gene TRBV7-2 combines with J gene TRBJ1-2; D is possibly TRBD1 (5 bases). Trimming removed 1 base from V and 4 bases from J, with 13 bases in between. Germline V CDR1 and CDR2: SGHTA, FQGNSA. CDR3 length: 15 residues. CDR3 nucleotides: TGTGCCAGCAGCTTAGTGGGAGGGGTCGGCTATGGCTACACCTTC. Protein: CASSLVGGVGYGYTF.

This clone was picked up a small number of times. The rearrangement links TRBV5-6 to TRBJ1-1; TRBD1 agrees at 7 bases. Germline CDR1 reads SGHDT; CDR2 reads YYEEEE. Trimming cost V 4 bases and J 5 bases; bases outside gene matches: 8. The CDR3 is 14 amino acids. CDR3 DNA: TGTGCCAGCAGCCGAGGGGGCGTAAGGACTGAAGCTTTCTTT. As protein: CASSRGGVRTEAFF.

The chain is built from TRBV9 and TRBJ1-2, with D hard to call. The germline CDR1 and CDR2 sequences are SGDLS and YYNGEE. Trimming removed 0 bases from V and 0 bases from J, with 12 bases in between. This CDR3 is 16 amino acids long. DNA for the CDR3: TGTGCCAGCAGCGTAGATCCAGGCCCTACTAACTATGGCTACACCTTC. Protein sequence: CASSVDPGPTNYGYTF.

This clone was observed once. The chain joins TRBV5-1 to TRBJ2-3; 8 nucleotides match TRBD2. The J segment lost 1 base and the V segment lost 4 bases, leaving 11 bases of the junction unmatched. The germline CDR1 and CDR2 sequences are SGHRS and YFSETQ. The CDR3 length is 17 residues. The CDR3 DNA reads as TGCGCCAGCAGCCCCCTCTACGGGGGGGCTCGCACAGATACGCAGTATTTT. It specifies CASSPLYGGARTDTQYF.

This chain joins TRBV29-1 and TRBJ2-2; D is uncertain. Between the trimmed V and J ends, which lost 2 bases and 3 bases, there was a span of 4 bases. CDR1 and CDR2 (germline): SQVTM, ANQGSEA. The CDR3 length is 12 residues. CDR3 sequence reads: CSVEIYTGELFF. The DNA for the CDR3 is TGCAGCGTTGAAATCTACACCGGGGAGCTGTTTTTT.

This clone was observed a handful of times. The rearrangement joins TRBV25-1 to TRBJ2-1; 8 nucleotides match TRBD2. This CDR3 has 16 amino acids. Trimming removed 5 bases from V and 7 bases from J; junction bases left unmatched: 13. CDR1 MGHDK and CDR2 SYGVNS come from the germline V gene. This CDR3 is CASSSNRGGAVNEQFF. In DNA form, the CDR3 reads TGTGCCAGCAGTTCAAACCGGGGGGGGGCTGTAAATGAGCAGTTCTTC.

In regard to this clone: Other DNA sequences from this sample encode an identical CDR3 as well. The chain employs TRBV7-9 and TRBJ2-7; possible D gene TRBD1, 6 bases. Trimming stripped 6 bases from V and 4 bases from J, with 10 bases between. The CDR3 totals 12 residues. Germline CDR1 reads SEHNR; CDR2 reads FQNEAQ (reference sequence). CDR3 sequence: CASSRTGYEQYF. The CDR3 DNA sequence: TGTGCCAGCAGTCGAACAGGGTACGAGCAGTACTTC. Using reference TRBV7-9 and TRBJ2-7 for the parts outside the CDR3, the full variable domain is DTGVSQNPRHKITKRGQNVTFRCDPISEHNRLYWYRQTLGQGPEFLTYFQNEAQLEKSRLLSDRFSAERPKGSFSTLEIQRTEQGDSAMYLCASSRTGYEQYFGPGTRLTVT.

The rearrangement uses TRBV7-8 and TRBJ2-7, with D perhaps TRBD2 (6 bases). The CDR3 runs 14 residues. The germline V gene has CDR1 SGHVS and CDR2 FQNEAQ. Between the trimmed V and J ends, which lost 6 bases and 3 bases, there was a span of 15 bases. The CDR3 DNA follows: TGTGCCAGCAGTCACGGGACTCCAAGCTACGAGCAGTACTTC. Translating gives CASSHGTPSYEQYF.

This clone was seen a single time. This rearrangement joins TRBV7-9 to TRBJ2-7; D might be TRBD1 (6 bases). Germline CDR1 SEHNR, CDR2 FQNEAQ (reference sequence). The CDR3 consists of 14 residues. V was trimmed by 1 base and J by 3 bases, leaving 10 bases between them. The CDR3 DNA reads TGTGCCAGCAGCTTAGACAGGGCATTCTACGAGCAGTACTTC. Its protein is CASSLDRAFYEQYF.

The rearrangement links TRBV21-1 to TRBJ1-5. TRBV21-1 is shown as a pseudogene. The CDR3 consists of 15 residues. The chain's CDR3 is CASSKPWGGIQPQHF. The CDR3 bases are TGTGCCAGCAGCAAACCATGGGGGGGGATTCAGCCCCAGCATTTT.